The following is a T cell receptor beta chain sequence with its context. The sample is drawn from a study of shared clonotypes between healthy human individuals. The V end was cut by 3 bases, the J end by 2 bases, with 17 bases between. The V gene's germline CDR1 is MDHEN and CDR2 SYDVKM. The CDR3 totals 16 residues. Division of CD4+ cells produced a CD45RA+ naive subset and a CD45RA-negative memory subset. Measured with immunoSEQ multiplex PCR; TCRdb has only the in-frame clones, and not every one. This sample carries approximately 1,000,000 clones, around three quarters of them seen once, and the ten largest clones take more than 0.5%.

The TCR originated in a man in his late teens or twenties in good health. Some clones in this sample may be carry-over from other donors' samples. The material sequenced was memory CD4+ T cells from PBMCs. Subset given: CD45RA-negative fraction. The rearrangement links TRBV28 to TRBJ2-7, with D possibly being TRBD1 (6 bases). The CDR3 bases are TGTGCCAGCAGTTTGCCGGGGACAACAGGGCCCTACGAGCAGTACTTC. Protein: CASSLPGTTGPYEQYF.